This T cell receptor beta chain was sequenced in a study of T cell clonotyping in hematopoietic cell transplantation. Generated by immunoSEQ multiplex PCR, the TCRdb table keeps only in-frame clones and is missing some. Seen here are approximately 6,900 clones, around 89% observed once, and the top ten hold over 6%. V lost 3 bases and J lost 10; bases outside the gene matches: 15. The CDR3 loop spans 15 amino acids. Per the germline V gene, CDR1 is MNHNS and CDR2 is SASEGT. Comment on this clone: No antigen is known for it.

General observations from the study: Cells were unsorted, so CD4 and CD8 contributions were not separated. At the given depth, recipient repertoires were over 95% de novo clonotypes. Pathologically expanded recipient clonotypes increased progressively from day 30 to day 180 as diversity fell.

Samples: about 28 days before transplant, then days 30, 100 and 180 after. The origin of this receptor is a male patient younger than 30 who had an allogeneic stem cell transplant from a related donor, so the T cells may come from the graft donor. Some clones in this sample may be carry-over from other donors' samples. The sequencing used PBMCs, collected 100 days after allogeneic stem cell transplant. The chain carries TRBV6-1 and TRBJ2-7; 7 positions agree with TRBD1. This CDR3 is CASSELPGQRREQYV. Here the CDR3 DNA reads TGTGCCAGCAGTGAGCTGCCGGGACAGAGAAGGGAACAGTACGTC.